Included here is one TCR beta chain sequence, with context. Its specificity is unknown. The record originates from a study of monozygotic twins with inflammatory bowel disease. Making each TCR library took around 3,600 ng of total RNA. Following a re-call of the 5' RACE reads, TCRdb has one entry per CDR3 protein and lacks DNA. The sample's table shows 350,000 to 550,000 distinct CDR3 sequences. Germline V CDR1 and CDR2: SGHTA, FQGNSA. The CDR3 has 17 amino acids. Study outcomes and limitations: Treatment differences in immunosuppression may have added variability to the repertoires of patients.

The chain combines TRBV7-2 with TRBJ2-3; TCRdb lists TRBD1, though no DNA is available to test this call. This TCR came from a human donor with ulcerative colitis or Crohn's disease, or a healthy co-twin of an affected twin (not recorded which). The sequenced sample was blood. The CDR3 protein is CASSSPRGTGWSDTQYF.